This T cell receptor (beta chain) was identified in a study of post-analysis software for immune sequencing data. With regard to this clonotype: Its antigen is unknown.

Overall study findings and caveats: Patients had higher frequencies than controls of five TRBV segments, including TRBV5-6, TRBV5-1 and TRBV20-1. Same-batch preparations were strongly co-clustered by F measure.

Unique molecular identifiers were carried by the TCR beta cDNA libraries. TCRdb ran MiXCR on the PCR reads and lists one entry per CDR3 protein. The sample yields approximately 570,000 distinct CDR3 sequences, 44% seen once. V dropped 3 bases and J dropped 5; count of bases not matched to a gene: 6. Looked up from germline, CDR1 is SGHRS and CDR2 is YFSETQ. The CDR3 covers 14 residues. The TCR was taken from a girl between 5 and 17 years old with multiple sclerosis. Sequencing input: blood. V is TRBV5-1 and J is TRBJ2-7, with TRBD2 matching over 9 bases. The CDR3 DNA sequence: TGCGCCAGCAGCTCCGGGACTAGCACCCACGAGCAGTACTTC. The encoded protein is CASSSGTSTHEQYF.